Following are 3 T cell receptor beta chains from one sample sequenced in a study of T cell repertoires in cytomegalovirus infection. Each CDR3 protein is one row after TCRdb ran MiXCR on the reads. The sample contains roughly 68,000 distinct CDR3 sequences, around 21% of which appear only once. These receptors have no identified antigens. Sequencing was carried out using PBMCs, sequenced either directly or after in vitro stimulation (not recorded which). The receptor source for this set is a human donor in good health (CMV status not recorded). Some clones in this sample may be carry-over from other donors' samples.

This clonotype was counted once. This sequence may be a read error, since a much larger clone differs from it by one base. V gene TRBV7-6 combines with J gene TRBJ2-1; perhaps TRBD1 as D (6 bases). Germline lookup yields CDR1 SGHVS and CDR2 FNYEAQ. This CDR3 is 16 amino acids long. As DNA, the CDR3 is TGTGCTAGCAGCTTAGAAGCAGGTGGGACAAACAATGAGCAGTTCTTC. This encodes CASSLEAGGTNNEQFF.

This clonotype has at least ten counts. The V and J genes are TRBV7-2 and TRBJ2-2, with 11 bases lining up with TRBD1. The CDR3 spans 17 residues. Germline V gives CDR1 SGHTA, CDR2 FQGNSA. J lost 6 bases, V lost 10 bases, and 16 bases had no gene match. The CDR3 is CATSGRGPGQGAGELFF. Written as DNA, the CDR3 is TGTGCCACTTCGGGGAGGGGACCGGGACAGGGGGCCGGGGAGCTGTTTTTT. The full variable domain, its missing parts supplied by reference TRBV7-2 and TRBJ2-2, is GAGVSQSPSNKVTEKGKDVELRCDPISGHTALYWYRQSLGQGLEFLIYFQGNSAPDKSGLPSDRFSAERTGGSVSTLTIQRTQQEDSAVYLCATSGRGPGQGAGELFFGEGSRLTVL.

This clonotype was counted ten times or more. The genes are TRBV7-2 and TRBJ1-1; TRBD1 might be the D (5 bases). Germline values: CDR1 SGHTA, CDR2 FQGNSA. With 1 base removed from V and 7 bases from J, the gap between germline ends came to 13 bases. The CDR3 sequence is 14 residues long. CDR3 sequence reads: CASSLVTGRGEAFF. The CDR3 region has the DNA TGTGCCAGCAGCTTAGTGACGGGGCGAGGTGAAGCTTTCTTT.